These T cell receptor beta chains were read from a single sample in a study of monozygotic twins with inflammatory bowel disease. TCRdb reanalyzed the 5' RACE reads, giving one entry per CDR3 protein sequence and no DNA. The sample features 170,000 or so distinct CDR3 sequences, with approximately 7% in its top ten. Input material: blood. The receptors stem from a human donor with ulcerative colitis or Crohn's disease, or a healthy co-twin of an affected twin (not recorded which). Both conserved end residues are part of each CDR3. Fields, in order: V gene, J gene, CDR3 protein.

TRBV20-1,TRBJ2-1,CSARLAGLNNEQFF
TRBV3-1,TRBJ2-3,CASSPRTGGSDTQYF
TRBV6-1,TRBJ2-7,CASSGDSYWDEQYF
TRBV5-1,TRBJ2-3,CASSFSGRGDTQYF
TRBV7-2,TRBJ1-5,CASSLGSPLTGQPQHF
TRBV20-1,TRBJ2-6,CSTGAGANVLTF
TRBV20-1,TRBJ2-2,CSARRGPSNTGELFF
TRBV5-4,TRBJ2-7,CASSLPLVEQYF
TRBV4-1,TRBJ1-2,CASSQGYGGGTINYGYTF
TRBV29-1,TRBJ1-2,CSVERTAGDGYTF
TRBV15,TRBJ2-7,CATSRGNPRASTYEQYF
TRBV5-1,TRBJ2-3,CASSLSGRDTQYF
TRBV3-1,TRBJ1-2,CASSPFPGYGYTF
TRBV6-5,TRBJ1-5,CASSYWEQEYSNQPQHF
TRBV3-1,TRBJ1-6,CASSQDGDSWNSPLHF
TRBV7-2,TRBJ2-7,CASSQTSGRSSREQYF
TRBV6-5,TRBJ2-5,CASSLGHLTQETQYF
TRBV29-1,TRBJ2-1,CSVEGAQRETYNEQFF
TRBV29-1,TRBJ2-3,CSGYGGTDTQYF
TRBV7-2,TRBJ2-7,CASSLREIMNEQYF
TRBV6-2/TRBV6-3,TRBJ2-1,CASRRLADPSYNEQFF
TRBV7-6,TRBJ1-5,CASSYQPRKMQGNQPQHF
TRBV12-3/TRBV12-4,TRBJ2-7,CASSSRQEGEQYF
TRBV12-3/TRBV12-4,TRBJ1-1,CASSLGGRAEAFF
TRBV19,TRBJ1-5,CASMGTGINQPQHF
TRBV27,TRBJ1-1,CASSLSALWTEAFF
TRBV4-1,TRBJ2-2,CASTPSQGLVGELFF
TRBV9,TRBJ2-3,CASSPWTSGGDTQYF
TRBV20-1,TRBJ1-2,CSARLTGTEYGYTF
TRBV7-2,TRBJ1-6,CASSAPGQGNSPLHF
TRBV5-5,TRBJ1-2,CASSLGNARQGTGYTF
TRBV5-1,TRBJ2-3,CASSSGLGSTDTQYF
TRBV5-1,TRBJ1-1,CATSSDGMNTEAFF
TRBV5-1,TRBJ2-6,CASSSIPGPSSGANVLTF
TRBV5-5,TRBJ1-1,CASSTQGFDTEAFF
TRBV4-1,TRBJ2-1,CASSKLLGNEQFF
TRBV5-1,TRBJ2-7,CASSLGIPGYEQYF
TRBV6-5,TRBJ2-1,CASSNGGYNEQFF
TRBV13,TRBJ2-5,CASTLDSSQETQYF
TRBV18,TRBJ1-4,CASSRPGGHNEKLFF
TRBV29-1,TRBJ2-1,CTREVREDEQFF
TRBV11-2,TRBJ2-7,CASSLRVPEQYF
TRBV6-5,TRBJ1-2,CASSYEGRTNYGYTF
TRBV5-1,TRBJ1-5,CASPGTGGQPQHF
TRBV7-2,TRBJ2-1,CASSGRGEQFF